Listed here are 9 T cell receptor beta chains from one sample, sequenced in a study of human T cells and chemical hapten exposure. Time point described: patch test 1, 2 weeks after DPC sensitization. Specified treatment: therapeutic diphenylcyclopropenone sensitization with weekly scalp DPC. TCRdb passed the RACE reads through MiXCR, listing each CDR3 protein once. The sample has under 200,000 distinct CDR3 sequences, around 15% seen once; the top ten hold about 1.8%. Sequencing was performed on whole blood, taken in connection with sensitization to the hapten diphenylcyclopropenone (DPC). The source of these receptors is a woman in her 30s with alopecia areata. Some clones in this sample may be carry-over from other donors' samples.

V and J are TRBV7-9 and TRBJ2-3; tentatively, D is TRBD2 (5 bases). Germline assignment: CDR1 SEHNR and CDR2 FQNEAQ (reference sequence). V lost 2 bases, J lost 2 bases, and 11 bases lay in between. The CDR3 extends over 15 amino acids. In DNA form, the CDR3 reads TGTGCCAGCAGCTTATCCGGCGGGCACACAGATACGCAGTATTTT. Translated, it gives CASSLSGGHTDTQYF. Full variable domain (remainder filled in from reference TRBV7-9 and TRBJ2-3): DTGVSQNPRHKITKRGQNVTFRCDPISEHNRLYWYRQTLGQGPEFLTYFQNEAQLEKSRLLSDRFSAERPKGSFSTLEIQRTEQGDSAMYLCASSLSGGHTDTQYFGPGTRLTVL.

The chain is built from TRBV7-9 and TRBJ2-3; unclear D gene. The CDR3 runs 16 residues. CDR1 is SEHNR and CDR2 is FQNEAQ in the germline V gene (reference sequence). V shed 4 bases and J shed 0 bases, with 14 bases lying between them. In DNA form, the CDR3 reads TGTGCCAGCAGCTCCCCCGTATCTTCTAGCACAGATACGCAGTATTTT. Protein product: CASSSPVSSSTDTQYF.

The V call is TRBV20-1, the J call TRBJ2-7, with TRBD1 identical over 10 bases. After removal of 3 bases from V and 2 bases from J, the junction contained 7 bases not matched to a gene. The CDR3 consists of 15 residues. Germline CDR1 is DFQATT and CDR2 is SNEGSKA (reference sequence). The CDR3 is CSARVPGTGAYEQYF. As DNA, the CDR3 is TGCAGTGCTAGGGTACCCGGGACAGGGGCCTACGAGCAGTACTTC.

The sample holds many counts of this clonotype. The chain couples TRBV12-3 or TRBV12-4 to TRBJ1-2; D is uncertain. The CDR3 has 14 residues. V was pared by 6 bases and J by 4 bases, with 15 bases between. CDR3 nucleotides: TGTGCCAGCAGACCGACATTAATGAGCTATGGCTACACCTTC. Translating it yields CASRPTLMSYGYTF.

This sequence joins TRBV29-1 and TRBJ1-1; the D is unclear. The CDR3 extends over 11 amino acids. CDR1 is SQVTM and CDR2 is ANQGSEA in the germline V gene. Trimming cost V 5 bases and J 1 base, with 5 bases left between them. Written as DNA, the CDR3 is TGCAGCGTTAACAGGAACACTGAAGCTTTCTTT. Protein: CSVNRNTEAFF.

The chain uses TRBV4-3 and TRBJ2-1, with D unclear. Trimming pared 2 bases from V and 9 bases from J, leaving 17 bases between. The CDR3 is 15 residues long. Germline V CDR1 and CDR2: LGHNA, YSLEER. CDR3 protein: CASSQLSARSGEQFF. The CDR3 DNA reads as TGCGCCAGCAGCCAACTTTCGGCCCGTTCGGGTGAGCAGTTCTTC.

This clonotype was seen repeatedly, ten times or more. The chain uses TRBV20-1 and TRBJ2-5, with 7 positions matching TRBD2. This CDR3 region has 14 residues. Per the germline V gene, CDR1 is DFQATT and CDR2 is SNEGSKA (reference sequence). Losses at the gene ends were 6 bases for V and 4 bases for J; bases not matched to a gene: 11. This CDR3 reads CSASITSDRETQYF. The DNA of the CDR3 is TGCAGTGCCTCCATCACTAGCGACAGAGAGACCCAGTACTTC.

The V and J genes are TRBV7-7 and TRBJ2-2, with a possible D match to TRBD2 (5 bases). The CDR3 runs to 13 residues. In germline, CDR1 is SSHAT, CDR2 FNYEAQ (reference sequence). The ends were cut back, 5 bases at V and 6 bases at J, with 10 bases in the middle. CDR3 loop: CASSIRTSGELFF. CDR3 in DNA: TGTGCCAGCAGCATCAGGACTTCCGGGGAGCTGTTTTTT. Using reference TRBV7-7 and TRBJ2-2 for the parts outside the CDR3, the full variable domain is GAGVSQSPRYKVTKRGQDVTLRCDPISSHATLYWYQQALGQGPEFLTYFNYEAQPDKSGLPSDRFSAERPEGSISTLTIQRTEQRDSAMYRCASSIRTSGELFFGEGSRLTVL.

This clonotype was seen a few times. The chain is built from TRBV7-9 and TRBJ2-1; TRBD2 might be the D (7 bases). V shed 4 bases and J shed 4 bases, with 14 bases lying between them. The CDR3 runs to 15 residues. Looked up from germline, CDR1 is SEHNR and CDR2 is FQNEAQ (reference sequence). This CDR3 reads CASSSRGGSYNEQFF. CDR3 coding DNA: TGTGCCAGCAGCTCCAGGGGCGGGAGTTACAATGAGCAGTTCTTC. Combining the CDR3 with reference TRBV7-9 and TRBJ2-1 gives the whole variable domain DTGVSQNPRHKITKRGQNVTFRCDPISEHNRLYWYRQTLGQGPEFLTYFQNEAQLEKSRLLSDRFSAERPKGSFSTLEIQRTEQGDSAMYLCASSSRGGSYNEQFFGPGTRLTVL.